The T cell receptor (beta chain) under discussion was sequenced for a study of identical twins' blood T cells. TCRdb fed the 5' RACE reads into MiXCR, producing one record per CDR3 protein. The sample has around 380,000 distinct CDR3 sequences, 28% seen once. Findings and limits, study-wide: Even for out-of-frame TCRbeta, twins reportedly shared V gene usage much more than unrelated donors. Each donor's most abundant TCRbeta clonotypes shared more CDR3 sequences with her twin than unrelated donors. Twin similarity might stem from environmental factors, not only genetics.

This clonotype has ten or more counts. Its antigen is unidentified. In germline, CDR1 is SGHRS, CDR2 YFSETQ. This CDR3 is 13 amino acids long. Trimming pared 0 bases from V and 7 bases from J, leaving 10 bases between. The donors were healthy female monozygous twins, three pairs in total. Input material: PBMCs. This rearrangement joins TRBV5-1 to TRBJ1-1; D is undetermined. The origin of this receptor is a woman between 18 and 49 years old in good health. CDR3: CASSLADGVEAFF. The CDR3 DNA sequence: TGCGCCAGCAGCTTGGCCGATGGGGTTGAAGCTTTCTTT.